A selection of T cell receptor beta chains follows, all from one sample in a study of blood T cell repertoires in COVID-19. Only in-frame clones appear in the TCRdb table, and some are missing; sequencing was by immunoSEQ multiplex PCR. The data show approximately 170,000 clones, around 83% seen once. What was sequenced was peripheral blood. The receptors were sampled from a woman in her sixties or seventies with COVID-19, enrolled during active disease. The conserved cysteine and the conserved F or W are not part of the CDR3 here. The listing skips clone size in some rows; elsewhere it reads once, few, many or a size class.

j_call clone_size v_call cdr3_aa
TRBJ2-1 - TRBV6-2/TRBV6-3 ASSYSTSSSPYNEQF
TRBJ2-1 - TRBV7-9 ASSLGTGDPSYNEQF
TRBJ2-1 - TRBV9 ASNQGRASYNEQF
TRBJ2-1 - TRBV7-8 ASSKTGVTYNEQF
TRBJ2-2 - TRBV7-9 AGGGLAGRWDTGELF
TRBJ2-1 - TRBV7-2 ASSSGLAGLNEQF
TRBJ1-4 - TRBV7-9 ASSLDILNEKLF
TRBJ1-3 - TRBV5-1 ASSPRTEMRGNTIY
TRBJ2-7 - TRBV27 ASSATLGTSYEQY
TRBJ1-1 few TRBV9 ASSVGEAGNTEAF
TRBJ2-7 - TRBV10-2 ASSLIGGGNTYEQY
TRBJ2-7 - TRBV19 ASLPGLPRDYEQY
TRBJ1-5 - TRBV3-1/TRBV3-2 ASSPGVSQPQH
TRBJ1-4 - TRBV6-6 ASRLGQAQLF
TRBJ2-2 - TRBV11-3 ASSPYSLTGELF
TRBJ2-1 - TRBV6-2/TRBV6-3 ASSSRGASYNEQF
TRBJ1-2 once TRBV28 ASSLSGGGNYGYT
TRBJ2-7 - TRBV6-2/TRBV6-3 ASSWVIGYEQY
TRBJ1-1 few TRBV10-3 ATGDRGFEAF